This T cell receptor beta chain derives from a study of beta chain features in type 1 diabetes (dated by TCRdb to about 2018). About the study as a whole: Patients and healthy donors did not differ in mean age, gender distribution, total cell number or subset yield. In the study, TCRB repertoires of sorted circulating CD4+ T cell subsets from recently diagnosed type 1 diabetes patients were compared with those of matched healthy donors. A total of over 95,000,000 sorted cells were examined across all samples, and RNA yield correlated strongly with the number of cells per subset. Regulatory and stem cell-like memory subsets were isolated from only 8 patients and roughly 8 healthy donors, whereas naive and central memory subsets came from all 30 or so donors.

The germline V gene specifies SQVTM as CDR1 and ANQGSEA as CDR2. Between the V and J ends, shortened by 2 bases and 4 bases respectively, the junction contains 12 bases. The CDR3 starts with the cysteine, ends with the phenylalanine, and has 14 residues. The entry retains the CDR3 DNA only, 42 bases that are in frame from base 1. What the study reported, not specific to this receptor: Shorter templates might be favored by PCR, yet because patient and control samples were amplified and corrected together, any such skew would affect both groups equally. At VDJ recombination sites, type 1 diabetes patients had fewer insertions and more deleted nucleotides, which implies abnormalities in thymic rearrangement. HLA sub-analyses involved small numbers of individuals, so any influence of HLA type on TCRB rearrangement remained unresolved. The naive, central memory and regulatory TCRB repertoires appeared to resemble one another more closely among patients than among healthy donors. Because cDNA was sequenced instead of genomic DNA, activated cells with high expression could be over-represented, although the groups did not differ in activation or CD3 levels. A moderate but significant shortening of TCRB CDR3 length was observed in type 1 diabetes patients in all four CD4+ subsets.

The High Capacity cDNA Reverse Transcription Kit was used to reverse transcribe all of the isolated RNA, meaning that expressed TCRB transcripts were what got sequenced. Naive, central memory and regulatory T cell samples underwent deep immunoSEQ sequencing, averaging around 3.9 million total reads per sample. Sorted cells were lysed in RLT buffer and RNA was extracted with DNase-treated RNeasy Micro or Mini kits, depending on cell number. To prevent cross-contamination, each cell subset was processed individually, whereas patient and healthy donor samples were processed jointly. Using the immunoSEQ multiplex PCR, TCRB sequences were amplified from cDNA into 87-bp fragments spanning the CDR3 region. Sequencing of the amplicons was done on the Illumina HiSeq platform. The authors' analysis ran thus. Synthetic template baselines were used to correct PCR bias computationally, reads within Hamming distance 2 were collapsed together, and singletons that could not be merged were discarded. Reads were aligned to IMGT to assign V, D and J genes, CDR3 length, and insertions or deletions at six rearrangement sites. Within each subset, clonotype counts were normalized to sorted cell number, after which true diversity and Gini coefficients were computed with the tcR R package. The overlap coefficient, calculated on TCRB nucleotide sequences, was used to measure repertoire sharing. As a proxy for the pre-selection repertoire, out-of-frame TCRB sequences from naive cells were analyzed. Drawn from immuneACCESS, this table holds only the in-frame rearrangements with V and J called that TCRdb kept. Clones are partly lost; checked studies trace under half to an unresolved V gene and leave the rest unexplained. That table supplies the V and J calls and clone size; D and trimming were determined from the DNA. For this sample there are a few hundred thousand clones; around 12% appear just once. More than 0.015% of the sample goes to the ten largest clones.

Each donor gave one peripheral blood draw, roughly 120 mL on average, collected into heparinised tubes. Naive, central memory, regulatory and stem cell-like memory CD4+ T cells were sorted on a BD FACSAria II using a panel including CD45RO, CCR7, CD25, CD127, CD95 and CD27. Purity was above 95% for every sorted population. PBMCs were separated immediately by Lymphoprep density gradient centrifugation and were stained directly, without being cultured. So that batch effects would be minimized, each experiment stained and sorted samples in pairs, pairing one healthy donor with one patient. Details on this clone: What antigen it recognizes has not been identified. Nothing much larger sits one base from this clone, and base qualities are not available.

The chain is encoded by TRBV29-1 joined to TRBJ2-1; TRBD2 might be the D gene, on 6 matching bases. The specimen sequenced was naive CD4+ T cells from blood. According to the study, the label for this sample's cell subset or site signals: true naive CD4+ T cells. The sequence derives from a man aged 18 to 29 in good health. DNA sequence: TGCAGCGTTGAAACAGGTGGGGGGTACAATGAGCAGTTCTTC. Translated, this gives CSVETGGGYNEQFF.